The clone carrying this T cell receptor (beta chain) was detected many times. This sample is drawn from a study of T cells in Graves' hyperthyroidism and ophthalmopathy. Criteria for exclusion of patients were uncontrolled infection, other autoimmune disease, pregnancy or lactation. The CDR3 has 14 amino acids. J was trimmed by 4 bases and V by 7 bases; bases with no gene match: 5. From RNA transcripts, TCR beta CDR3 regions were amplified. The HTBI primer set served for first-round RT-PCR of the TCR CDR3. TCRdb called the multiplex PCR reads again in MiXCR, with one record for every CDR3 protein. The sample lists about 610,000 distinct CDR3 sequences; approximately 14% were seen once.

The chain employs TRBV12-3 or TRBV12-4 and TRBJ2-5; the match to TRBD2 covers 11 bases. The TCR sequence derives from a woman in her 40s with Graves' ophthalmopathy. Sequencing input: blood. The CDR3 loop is CASTLSGRGETQYF. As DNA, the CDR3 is TGTGCCAGCACCCTTAGCGGGAGGGGAGAGACCCAGTACTTC.